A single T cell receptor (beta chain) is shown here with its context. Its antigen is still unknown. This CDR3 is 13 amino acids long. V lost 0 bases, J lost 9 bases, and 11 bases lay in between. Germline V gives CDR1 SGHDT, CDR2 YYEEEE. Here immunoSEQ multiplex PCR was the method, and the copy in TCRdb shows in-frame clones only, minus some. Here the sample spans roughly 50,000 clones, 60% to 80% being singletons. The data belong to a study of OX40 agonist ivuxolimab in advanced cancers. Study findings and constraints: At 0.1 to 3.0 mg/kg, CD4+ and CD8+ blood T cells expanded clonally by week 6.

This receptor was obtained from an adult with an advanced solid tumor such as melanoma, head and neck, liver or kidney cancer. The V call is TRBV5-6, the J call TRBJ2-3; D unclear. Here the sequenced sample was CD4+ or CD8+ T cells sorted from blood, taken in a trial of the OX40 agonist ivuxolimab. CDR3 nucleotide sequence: TGTGCCAGCAGCTTGGTGGGGTTAGGGACGCAGTATTTT. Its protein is CASSLVGLGTQYF. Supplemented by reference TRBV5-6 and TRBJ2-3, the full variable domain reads DAGVTQSPTHLIKTRGQQVTLRCSPKSGHDTVSWYQQALGQGPQFIFQYYEEEERQRGNFPDRFSGHQFPNYSSELNVNALLLGDSALYLCASSLVGLGTQYFGPGTRLTVL.